The entry that follows covers one T cell receptor beta chain sequence. J lost 6 bases, V lost 7 bases, and 11 bases had no gene match. Per the germline V gene, CDR1 is SQVTM and CDR2 is ANQGSEA. CDR3 size: 13 residues. The data were taken from a study of patients and donors after allogeneic stem cell transplantation. TCRdb used MiXCR to reprocess the RT-PCR reads, holding one entry per CDR3 protein. This table has 900,000 to 1,000,000 distinct CDR3 sequences, roughly 18% appearing once. The clonotype originates from a human donor who was either an allogeneic HSCT recipient or a stem cell or donor lymphocyte infusion donor (not recorded which). It is not recorded whose cells these are; they may come from a transplant donor. The V and J genes are TRBV29-1 and TRBJ2-7; 8 bases match TRBD1. The sequenced material came from blood, either unsorted or a sorted T cell fraction (not recorded which). The CDR3 protein is CSAQTGVKGEQYF. CDR3 bases: TGCAGCGCCCAGACAGGGGTGAAGGGCGAGCAGTACTTC.